Listed below are T cell receptor beta chains from one sample, sequenced in a study of post-analysis software for immune sequencing data. MiXCR was run by TCRdb on the PCR reads, yielding one entry per CDR3 protein. The sample has some 370,000 distinct CDR3 sequences; about a third are singletons. Material for sequencing was blood. The receptors come from a girl aged 5 to 17 with multiple sclerosis. CDR3s include the opening cysteine and the closing phenylalanine or tryptophan. The D gene is left open where the match is weak. Expanded clones get a size class; other rows say once, few or many, or leave the size out.

CASSPQGSGQFF	TGTGCCAGCAGCCCCCAGGGGAGCGGGCAGTTCTTC	NA	NA	TRBV7-9	TRBJ2-1
CASSPRTGPNSPLHF	TGTGCCAGCAGCCCCAGGACAGGGCCGAATTCACCCCTCCACTTT	NA	TRBD1	TRBV12-3/TRBV12-4	TRBJ1-6
CASTQGNPSLRVYGYTF	TGCGCCAGCACGCAGGGGAATCCCTCCCTAAGGGTGTATGGCTACACCTTC	few	NA	TRBV10-2	TRBJ1-2
CASSLTGTRFTDTQYF	TGCGCCAGCAGCTTGACCGGGACACGGTTCACAGATACGCAGTATTTT	NA	NA	TRBV5-1	TRBJ2-3
CASSGHRGKDTEAFF	TGTGCCAGCAGCGGCCACAGGGGAAAGGACACTGAAGCTTTCTTT	NA	TRBD1	TRBV2	TRBJ1-1
CASSSLSVVFYNEQFF	TGCGCCAGCAGCTCCCTTAGCGTGGTTTTCTACAATGAGCAGTTCTTC	once	NA	TRBV5-1	TRBJ2-1
CASSQDPLAGETQYF	TGTGCCAGCAGCCAAGACCCGCTAGCGGGGGAGACCCAGTACTTC	NA	TRBD2	TRBV3-1	TRBJ2-5
CASSSGKGYTF	TGTGCCAGCAGTTCGGGAAAAGGCTACACCTTC	few	NA	TRBV7-9	TRBJ1-2
CASSRTGGDNEKLFF	TGCGCCAGCAGCCGCACAGGGGGAGACAATGAAAAACTGTTTTTT	few	TRBD1	TRBV4-1	TRBJ1-4
CAISDRPRIYEQYF	TGTGCCATCAGTGATCGACCGCGGATCTACGAGCAGTACTTC	NA	NA	TRBV10-3	TRBJ2-7
CASSLGADIVRNEQYF	TGTGCCAGCAGTTTAGGAGCGGACATAGTTCGGAACGAGCAGTACTTC	few	NA	TRBV12-3/TRBV12-4	TRBJ2-7
CASSLRGLAGRRTDTQYF	TGTGCCAGCAGTTTAAGGGGTTTAGCGGGGAGAAGAACAGATACGCAGTATTTT	NA	TRBD2	TRBV12-3/TRBV12-4	TRBJ2-3
CASSGPGWTSGANVLTF	TGTGCCAGTTCAGGCCCCGGATGGACCTCTGGGGCCAACGTCCTGACTTTC	NA	NA	TRBV7-2	TRBJ2-6
CASSKDGNQETQYF	TGTGCCAGCAGCAAGGACGGAAACCAAGAGACCCAGTACTTC	NA	NA	TRBV5-5	TRBJ2-5
CASIKEGRSIYEQYF	TGTGCCAGCATTAAGGAGGGGCGATCAATCTACGAGCAGTACTTC	NA	NA	TRBV6-6	TRBJ2-7
CASFAAGSSYNEQFF	TGCGCCAGCTTCGCGGCGGGGAGCTCCTACAATGAGCAGTTCTTC	many	NA	TRBV5-1	TRBJ2-1
CSARDEKGVKPQHF	TGCAGTGCTAGAGATGAGAAAGGAGTGAAGCCCCAGCATTTT	few	NA	TRBV20-1	TRBJ1-5
CASSCGLRGYYEQYF	TGTGCCAGCAGCTGCGGCCTCAGGGGTTATTACGAGCAGTACTTC	NA	NA	TRBV7-8	TRBJ2-7
CASSPRRGTTYNEQFF	TGTGCCAGCAGCCCGCGGCGGGGAACTACATACAATGAGCAGTTCTTC	few	NA	TRBV5-6	TRBJ2-1
CASSQPIRSFRGYTF	TGCGCCAGCAGCCAGCCCATCAGATCGTTCCGGGGCTACACCTTC	few	NA	TRBV4-1	TRBJ1-2
CASSLRTGGVYEQYF	TGTGCCAGCAGTCTCCGGACAGGGGGCGTCTACGAGCAGTACTTC	NA	TRBD1	TRBV27	TRBJ2-7
CASSYEEGQYTGELFF	TGTGCCAGCAGTTACGAGGAGGGACAGTACACCGGGGAGCTGTTTTTT	few	NA	TRBV6-5	TRBJ2-2
CSVGDRASMNTEAFF	TGCAGCGTTGGGGACAGGGCCAGCATGAACACTGAAGCTTTCTTT	few	TRBD1	TRBV29-1	TRBJ1-1
CASSLEGTPSPLHF	TGTGCCAGCAGCTTGGAAGGGACCCCATCACCCCTCCACTTT	NA	NA	TRBV5-8	TRBJ1-6
CASSQGEWGTGELFF	TGTGCCAGCAGCCAAGGAGAATGGGGCACCGGGGAGCTGTTTTTT	few	NA	TRBV3-1	TRBJ2-2
CASSLSGAYEPYF	TGTGCCAGCAGTTTATCGGGGGCTTACGAGCCGTACTTC	NA	NA	TRBV12-3/TRBV12-4	TRBJ2-4
CASSLSRGRFYNSPLHF	TGTGCCAGCAGCTTAAGCAGGGGGCGGTTCTATAATTCACCCCTCCACTTT	NA	TRBD1	TRBV7-2	TRBJ1-6
CASSHRGRASGANVLTF	TGTGCCAGCAGCCACAGGGGGCGGGCTTCTGGGGCCAACGTCCTGACTTTC	few	TRBD1	TRBV12-3/TRBV12-4	TRBJ2-6
CASGSSGSYEQYF	TGTGCTAGTGGATCTAGCGGCTCCTACGAGCAGTACTTC	NA	TRBD2	TRBV12-5	TRBJ2-7
CASSLGGSTGNTIYF	TGTGCCAGCAGCTTGGGGGGGAGTACTGGAAACACCATATATTTT	NA	NA	TRBV7-8	TRBJ1-3
CASFRGGGPVNEQFF	TGTGCCAGCTTCCGAGGGGGGGGGCCAGTCAATGAGCAGTTCTTC	few	NA	TRBV6-1	TRBJ2-1
CASSYGTVYGYTF	TGTGCCAGCAGTTACGGGACAGTCTATGGCTACACCTTC	few	TRBD1	TRBV28	TRBJ1-2
CASSITRDRTYNEQFF	TGTGCCAGCAGCATAACCCGGGACCGAACCTACAATGAGCAGTTCTTC	few	NA	TRBV11-1	TRBJ2-1
CASSARAGAGTEAFF	TGTGCCAGCAGTGCGCGGGCGGGGGCGGGCACTGAAGCTTTCTTT	few	NA	TRBV6-4	TRBJ1-1
CASSYGASGGWVGENKQFF	TGCGCCAGCAGCTATGGGGCTAGCGGGGGGTGGGTAGGAGAAAATAAGCAGTTCTTC	NA	TRBD2	TRBV4-1	TRBJ2-1
CGVEGQGLYEQYF	TGCGGCGTTGAAGGACAGGGCCTCTACGAGCAGTACTTC	NA	TRBD1	TRBV29-1	TRBJ2-7
CSVDFGSSPQETQYF	TGCAGCGTTGACTTTGGGTCTTCCCCGCAAGAGACCCAGTACTTC	NA	NA	TRBV29-1	TRBJ2-5
CASSGGGDIQYF	TGTGCCAGCAGCGGCGGGGGAGACATTCAGTACTTC	few	TRBD2	TRBV7-2	TRBJ2-4
CASSLSGQGAYEQYF	TGCGCCAGCAGCTTGTCCGGACAGGGGGCTTACGAGCAGTACTTC	NA	TRBD1	TRBV5-1	TRBJ2-7
CSAIPSGLNTEAFF	TGCAGTGCCATCCCCTCGGGGCTGAACACTGAAGCTTTCTTT	once	NA	TRBV20-1	TRBJ1-1
CASTAIPGANVLTF	TGTGCCAGCACCGCTATCCCTGGGGCCAACGTCCTGACTTTC	NA	NA	TRBV6-4	TRBJ2-6
CASSFSRGDTEAFF	TGTGCCAGCAGCTTTTCAAGGGGCGACACTGAAGCTTTCTTT	few	NA	TRBV5-4	TRBJ1-1
CASSSGTRMPDTQYF	TGTGCCAGCAGTTCCGGGACTAGGATGCCAGATACGCAGTATTTT	few	TRBD2	TRBV27	TRBJ2-3
CASSLYLSSYEQYF	TGTGCCAGCAGCTTGTACCTGAGCTCCTACGAGCAGTACTTC	NA	NA	TRBV7-2	TRBJ2-7
CASSFRTGGVLSYNEQFF	TGTGCCAGCAGTTTCCGGACTGGCGGGGTCCTATCCTACAATGAGCAGTTCTTC	NA	NA	TRBV6-2/TRBV6-3	TRBJ2-1
CSALEGVINQPQHF	TGCAGTGCCCTGGAGGGGGTTATCAATCAGCCCCAGCATTTT	few	NA	TRBV20-1	TRBJ1-5
CASSSRTGQNNSPLHF	TGCGCCAGCAGCTCACGCACGGGACAGAATAATTCACCCCTCCACTTT	NA	TRBD1	TRBV4-3	TRBJ1-6
CAISESVMGQPQHF	TGTGCCATCAGTGAGTCGGTAATGGGGCAGCCCCAGCATTTT	few	NA	TRBV10-3	TRBJ1-5
CATSDGIGYTF	TGTGCCACCAGTGATGGGATCGGCTACACCTTC	NA	NA	TRBV24-1	TRBJ1-2
CASSLRGQVIEKLFF	TGCGCCAGCAGCTTGAGAGGCCAGGTTATTGAAAAACTGTTTTTT	few	NA	TRBV5-1	TRBJ1-4